This T cell receptor (beta chain) was identified during a study of T-cell memory formation after mild COVID-19. About this clonotype itself: Its antigen remains unidentified.

Regarding the study as a whole: Among clones contracting day 15 to 85, CD4/CD8 was balanced, whereas later expanders leaned CD4+.

The CDR3 length is 17 residues. Per germline, CDR1 GTSNPN and CDR2 SVGIG (reference sequence). Losses at the gene ends were 3 bases for V and 5 bases for J; bases not matched to a gene: 15. Researchers used 5'RACE with constant-segment primers to make TCR alpha and TCR beta cDNA libraries that carry sample barcodes and UMIs. TCRdb processed the 5' RACE reads anew with MiXCR; each CDR3 protein has one entry. This sample yields 120,000 to 150,000 distinct CDR3 sequences, of which roughly a fifth are seen a single time; 2% to 2.5% belongs to the top ten. This clonotype originated in an adult woman who had mild COVID-19 (a few samples of this study predate the infection). Cell type and time point are not known. Sequencing was done on a sample of PBMCs or a T cell subset sorted from them (not recorded which). The V call is TRBV30, the J call TRBJ2-2; 7 positions match TRBD1. For the CDR3, the DNA is TGTGCCTGGAGCCGACCTAGGACAGGTCGAGGGACCGGGGAGCTGTTTTTT. It is translated as CAWSRPRTGRGTGELFF.